This is a list of T cell receptor beta chains from one sample in a study of immune characterization of retroperitoneal liposarcoma. Using its own MiXCR run on the PCR reads, TCRdb lists one record per CDR3 protein. This sample has 9,500 to 13,000 distinct CDR3 sequences; approximately 30% occur once, and the top ten carry 8.2%. The source material was tumor tissue. Receptors originate from a male donor with retroperitoneal liposarcoma. The CDR3 runs from the conserved cysteine through the conserved F or W. Each record gives: V gene, clone size, J gene, D gene, CDR3 length, CDR3 protein, CDR3 DNA. A D gene is named only where the DNA matches it firmly. The listing skips clone size in some rows; elsewhere it reads once, few, many or a size class.

TRBV6-1	NA	TRBJ1-1	NA	13	CASRMELNTEAFF	TGTGCCAGCAGGATGGAGTTGAACACTGAAGCTTTCTTT
TRBV6-2/TRBV6-3	medium-sized	TRBJ2-1	TRBD2	16	CASSYSPTSGYNEQFF	TGTGCCAGCAGTTACTCGCCGACTAGCGGTTACAATGAGCAGTTCTTC
TRBV7-3	NA	TRBJ2-5	TRBD2	16	CASSSSGSGGYNEQYF	TGTGCCAGCAGCTCCAGCGGGAGTGGCGGGTACAATGAGCAGTACTTC
TRBV12-3/TRBV12-4	many	TRBJ2-6	NA	15	CASSTISSGANVLTF	TGTGCCAGCAGTACCATATCCTCTGGGGCCAACGTCCTGACTTTC
TRBV6-1	medium-sized	TRBJ2-1	NA	14	CASTQAPLMIEQFF	TGTGCCAGCACACAGGCCCCTCTAATGATCGAGCAGTTCTTC
TRBV12-3/TRBV12-4	few	TRBJ2-3	NA	19	CASSFLEGPLSYSTDTQYF	TGTGCCAGCAGTTTTCTAGAGGGCCCTTTGAGTTACAGCACAGATACGCAGTATTTT
TRBV6-1	NA	TRBJ2-7	TRBD1	15	CASSEGDRATYEQYF	TGTGCCAGCAGTGAAGGGGACAGGGCTACCTACGAGCAGTACTTC
TRBV6-6	many	TRBJ2-5	TRBD2	17	CASSYILLAGGPKTQYF	TGTGCCAGCAGTTACATCCTTCTAGCGGGGGGGCCAAAGACCCAGTACTTC
TRBV7-6	medium-sized	TRBJ2-1	NA	13	CASSSGQWEEQFF	TGTGCCAGCAGCTCCGGACAGTGGGAGGAGCAGTTCTTC
TRBV12-5	many	TRBJ1-2	NA	13	CASGTYRESGYTF	TGTGCTAGTGGTACCTACAGGGAGTCTGGCTACACCTTC
TRBV6-1	many	TRBJ2-1	NA	13	CASTHRDKETQFF	TGTGCCAGCACTCACCGGGACAAAGAGACCCAGTTCTTC
TRBV6-1	many	TRBJ2-1	NA	13	CASTLNGVAGRYF	TGTGCCAGCACTCTGAACGGGGTGGCAGGGCGATACTTC
TRBV4-3	NA	TRBJ2-1	TRBD2	18	CASSQVGTSGGSQETQFF	TGCGCCAGCAGCCAAGTCGGGACTAGCGGGGGGAGTCAAGAGACCCAGTTCTTC
TRBV10-1	NA	TRBJ2-3	NA	13	CASSESPPDTQYF	TGCGCCAGCAGTGAGTCCCCTCCAGATACGCAGTATTTT
TRBV18	NA	TRBJ1-4	TRBD1	15	CASSLQGAANEKLFF	TGTGCCAGCTCACTCCAGGGGGCGGCTAATGAAAAACTGTTTTTT
TRBV27	NA	TRBJ2-1	TRBD2	19	CASSLSGTSGYFSSYEQFF	TGTGCCAGCAGTTTATCCGGGACTAGCGGGTACTTTAGCTCCTACGAGCAGTTCTTC
TRBV7-2	NA	TRBJ1-1	NA	16	CASSLAVGQQNTEAFF	TGTGCCAGCAGCTTAGCGGTAGGACAGCAGAACACTGAAGCTTTCTTT
TRBV7-6	medium-sized	TRBJ2-1	TRBD2	11	CASSPRETQFF	TGTGCCAGCAGCCCGCGGGAGACCCAGTTCTTC
TRBV27	NA	TRBJ2-1	NA	15	CASTMLARMENIQFF	TGTGCCAGCACCATGCTGGCCAGGATGGAAAACATTCAGTTCTTC
TRBV12-3/TRBV12-4	many	TRBJ1-6	TRBD1	14	CASNGQGGNSPLHF	TGTGCCAGCAACGGACAGGGAGGCAATTCACCCCTCCACTTT
TRBV6-8	NA	TRBJ1-4	NA	17	CASSLQYSGATTEKLFF	TGTGCCAGCAGCTTACAATACTCCGGGGCAACTACTGAAAAACTGTTTTTT
TRBV12-3/TRBV12-4	few	TRBJ2-1	TRBD2	14	CATRLAGFNNEQFF	TGTGCCACCCGATTAGCGGGCTTTAACAATGAGCAGTTCTTC
TRBV6-4	many	TRBJ2-1	TRBD1	16	CASSPNTDRASYEQFF	TGTGCCAGCAGTCCAAACACCGACAGGGCCTCCTACGAGCAGTTCTTC
TRBV6-1	many	TRBJ1-1	NA	13	CASSRNMNTEAFF	TGTGCCAGCAGTAGAAACATGAACACTGAAGCTTTCTTT
TRBV12-3/TRBV12-4	few	TRBJ2-1	TRBD1	16	CASSINRGRGIQTQFF	TGTGCCAGCAGCATAAACCGGGGCAGGGGGATTCAGACCCAGTTCTTC
TRBV6-1	few	TRBJ1-2	TRBD1	14	CASSEVQGEVGYTF	TGTGCCAGCAGTGAAGTACAGGGGGAGGTTGGCTACACCTTC
TRBV7-8	many	TRBJ2-2	TRBD2	14	CASSLGASGRELFF	TGTGCCAGCAGCTTAGGGGCAAGCGGGAGGGAGCTGTTTTTT
TRBV4-1	NA	TRBJ2-4	TRBD2	16	CASSQRLAGGNNEQYF	TGCGCCAGCAGCCAACGACTAGCGGGGGGAAACAATGAGCAGTACTTC
TRBV12-3/TRBV12-4	medium-sized	TRBJ2-1	TRBD2	13	CASKAGAQETQFF	TGTGCCAGCAAAGCGGGAGCCCAAGAGACCCAGTTCTTC
TRBV6-6	medium-sized	TRBJ1-2	TRBD1	16	CASSYQSGTGVYGYTF	TGTGCCAGCAGTTACCAATCCGGGACAGGGGTCTATGGCTACACCTTC
TRBV6-1	many	TRBJ2-1	NA	11	CASSEQETQFF	TGTGCCAGCAGTGAACAAGAGACCCAGTTCTTC
TRBV24-1	few	TRBJ2-5	NA	15	CATSDLDPIGETQYF	TGTGCCACCAGTGACCTCGACCCCATCGGGGAGACCCAGTACTTC
TRBV12-5	NA	TRBJ2-7	TRBD2	18	CASGLVLPGLAPYNEQYF	TGTGCTAGTGGTTTGGTACTCCCGGGACTAGCGCCCTACAATGAGCAGTACTTC
TRBV12-3/TRBV12-4	NA	TRBJ1-1	NA	14	CASSLAQGSFEAFF	TGTGCCAGCAGTTTAGCGCAGGGGTCCTTTGAAGCTTTCTTT
TRBV6-5	few	TRBJ2-7	TRBD2	14	CASTSSGGAVEQYF	TGTGCCAGCACCTCTAGCGGGGGGGCCGTTGAGCAGTACTTC
TRBV7-2	once	TRBJ2-1	TRBD2	16	CASSQPLGGFYNEQFF	TGTGCCAGCAGCCAGCCCTTGGGGGGGTTCTACAATGAGCAGTTCTTC
TRBV6-1	medium-sized	TRBJ2-3	TRBD1	15	CASSEFNRGPDTQYF	TGTGCCAGCAGTGAATTTAACAGGGGGCCTGACACGCAGTATTTT